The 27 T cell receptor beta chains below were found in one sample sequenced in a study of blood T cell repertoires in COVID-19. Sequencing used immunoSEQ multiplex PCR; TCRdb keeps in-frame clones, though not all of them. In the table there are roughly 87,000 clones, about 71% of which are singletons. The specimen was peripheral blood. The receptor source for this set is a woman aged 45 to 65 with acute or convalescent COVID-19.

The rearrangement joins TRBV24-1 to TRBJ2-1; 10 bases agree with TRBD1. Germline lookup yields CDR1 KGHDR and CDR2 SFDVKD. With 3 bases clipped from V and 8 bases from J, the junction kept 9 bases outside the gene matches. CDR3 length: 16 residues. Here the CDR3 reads CATSDAGGGQGDEQFF. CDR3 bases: TGTGCCACCAGTGATGCAGGGGGAGGACAGGGGGATGAGCAGTTCTTC.

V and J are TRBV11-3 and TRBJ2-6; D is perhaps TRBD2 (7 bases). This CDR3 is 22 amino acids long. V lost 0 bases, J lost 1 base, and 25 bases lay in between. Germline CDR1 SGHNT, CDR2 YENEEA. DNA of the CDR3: TGTGCCAGCAGCTTAGAGCGGGGGTTGACAGGCTATACATTATCTGGGGCCAACGTCCTGACTTTC. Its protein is CASSLERGLTGYTLSGANVLTF.

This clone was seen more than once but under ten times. Written as DNA, the CDR3 is TGTGCCAGCAGCCAAGACAGGCAGCGGGCTTTCTTT. Encoded protein: CASSQDRQRAFF. The rearrangement uses TRBV3-1 (or the pseudogene TRBV3-2) and TRBJ1-1; no clear D gene. CDR1 is LGHDT and CDR2 is YNNKEL in the germline V gene (reference sequence). This CDR3 region has 12 residues. V was trimmed by 0 bases and J by 11 bases, leaving 10 bases between them.

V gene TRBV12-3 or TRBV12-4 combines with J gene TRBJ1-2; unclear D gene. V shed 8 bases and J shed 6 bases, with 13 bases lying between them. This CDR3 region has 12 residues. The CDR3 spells CASGGNIHGYTF. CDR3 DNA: TGTGCCAGCGGAGGCAATATCCATGGCTACACCTTC.

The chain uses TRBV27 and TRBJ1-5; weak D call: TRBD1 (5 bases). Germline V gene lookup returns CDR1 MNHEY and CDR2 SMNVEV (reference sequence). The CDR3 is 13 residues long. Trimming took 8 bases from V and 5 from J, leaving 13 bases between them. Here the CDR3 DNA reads TGTGCCAGCGGACGGACAATGGATCAGCCCCAGCATTTT. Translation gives CASGRTMDQPQHF.

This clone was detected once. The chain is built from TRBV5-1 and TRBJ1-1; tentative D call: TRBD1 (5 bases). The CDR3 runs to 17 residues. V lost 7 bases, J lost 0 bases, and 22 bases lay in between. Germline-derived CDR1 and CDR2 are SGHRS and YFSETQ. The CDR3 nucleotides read TGCGCCAGCGGCCCGCAAATTAGACAGTCAATGAACACTGAAGCTTTCTTT. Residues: CASGPQIRQSMNTEAFF.

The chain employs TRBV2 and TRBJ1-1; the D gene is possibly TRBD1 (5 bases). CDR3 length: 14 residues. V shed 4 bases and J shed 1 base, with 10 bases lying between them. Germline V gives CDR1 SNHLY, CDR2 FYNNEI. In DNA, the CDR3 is TGTGCCAGCAGTGGGACGGGGGGGAACACTGAAGCTTTCTTT. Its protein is CASSGTGGNTEAFF.

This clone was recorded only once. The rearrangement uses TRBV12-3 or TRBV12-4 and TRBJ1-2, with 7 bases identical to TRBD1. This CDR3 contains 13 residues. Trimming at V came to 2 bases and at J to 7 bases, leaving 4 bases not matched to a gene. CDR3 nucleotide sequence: TGTGCCAGCAGTTTAAACAGGGGCGCTGGCTACACCTTC. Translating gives CASSLNRGAGYTF.

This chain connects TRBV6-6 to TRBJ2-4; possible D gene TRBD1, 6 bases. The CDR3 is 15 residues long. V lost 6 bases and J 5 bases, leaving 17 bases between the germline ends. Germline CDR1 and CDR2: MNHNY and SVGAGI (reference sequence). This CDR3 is CASRRDPQGQNIQYF. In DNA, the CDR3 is TGTGCCAGCAGACGGGACCCACAGGGCCAAAACATTCAGTACTTC.

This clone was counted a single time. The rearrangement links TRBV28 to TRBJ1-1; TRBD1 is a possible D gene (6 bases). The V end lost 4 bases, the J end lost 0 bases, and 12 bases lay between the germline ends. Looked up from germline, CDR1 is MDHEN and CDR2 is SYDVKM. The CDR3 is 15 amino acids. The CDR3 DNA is TGTGCCAGCAGTTCCCCGGGACATTTGAACACTGAAGCTTTCTTT. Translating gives CASSSPGHLNTEAFF. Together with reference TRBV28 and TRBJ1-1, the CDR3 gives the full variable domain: DVKVTQSSRYLVKRTGEKVFLECVQDMDHENMFWYRQDPGLGLRLIYFSYDVKMKEKGDIPEGYSVSREKKERFSLILESASTNQTSMYLCASSSPGHLNTEAFFGQGTRLTVV.

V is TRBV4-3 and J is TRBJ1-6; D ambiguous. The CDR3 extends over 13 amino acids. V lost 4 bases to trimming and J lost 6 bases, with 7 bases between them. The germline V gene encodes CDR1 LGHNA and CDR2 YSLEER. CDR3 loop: CASSPEANSPLHF. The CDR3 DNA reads TGCGCCAGCAGCCCCGAGGCTAATTCACCCCTCCACTTT.

The CDR3 nucleotides read TGTGCCAGCAGCTTAGCCACCGGACAGGCTAACTATGGCTACACCTTC. This encodes CASSLATGQANYGYTF. J is TRBJ1-2 and V is TRBV7-8, with 7 bases that match TRBD1. Trimming removed 0 bases from V and 0 bases from J; junction bases left unmatched: 4. This CDR3 region has 16 residues. Germline values: CDR1 SGHVS, CDR2 FQNEAQ.

As DNA, the CDR3 is TGTGCCAGCTCACGCAGTCCCGGGACAAACACCGGGGAGCTGTTTTTT. The encoded protein is CASSRSPGTNTGELFF. This sequence joins TRBV18 and TRBJ2-2; D possibly corresponds to TRBD1 (6 bases). The CDR3 is made up of 16 amino acids. Trimming took 4 bases from V and 2 from J, leaving 14 bases between them. Per the germline V gene, CDR1 is KGHSH and CDR2 is LQKENI.

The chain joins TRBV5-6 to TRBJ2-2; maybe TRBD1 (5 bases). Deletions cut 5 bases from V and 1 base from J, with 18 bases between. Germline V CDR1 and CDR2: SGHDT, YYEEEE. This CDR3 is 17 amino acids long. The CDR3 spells CASRLRIDSLNTGELFF. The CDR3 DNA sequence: TGTGCCAGCAGGCTAAGGATAGACAGCCTGAACACCGGGGAGCTGTTTTTT. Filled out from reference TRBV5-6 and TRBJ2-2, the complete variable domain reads DAGVTQSPTHLIKTRGQQVTLRCSPKSGHDTVSWYQQALGQGPQFIFQYYEEEERQRGNFPDRFSGHQFPNYSSELNVNALLLGDSALYLCASRLRIDSLNTGELFFGEGSRLTVL.

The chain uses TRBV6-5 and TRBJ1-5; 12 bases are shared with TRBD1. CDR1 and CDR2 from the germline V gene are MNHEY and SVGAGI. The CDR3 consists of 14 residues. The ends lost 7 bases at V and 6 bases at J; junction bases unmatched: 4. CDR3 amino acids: CASTEGQGAQPQHF. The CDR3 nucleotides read TGTGCCAGCACCGAGGGACAGGGGGCTCAGCCCCAGCATTTT.

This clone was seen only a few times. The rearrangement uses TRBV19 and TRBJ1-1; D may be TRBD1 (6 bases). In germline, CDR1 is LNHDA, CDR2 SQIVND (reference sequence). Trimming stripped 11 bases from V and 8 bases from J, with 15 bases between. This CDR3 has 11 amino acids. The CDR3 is CASSEGTEAFF. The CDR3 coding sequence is TGTGCCTCGTCTGAAGGGACAGAAGCTTTCTTT.

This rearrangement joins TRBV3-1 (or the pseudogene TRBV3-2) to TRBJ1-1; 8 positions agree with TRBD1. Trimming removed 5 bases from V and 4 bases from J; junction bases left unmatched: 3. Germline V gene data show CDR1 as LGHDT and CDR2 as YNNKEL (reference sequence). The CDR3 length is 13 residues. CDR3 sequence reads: CASSFTGGTEAFF. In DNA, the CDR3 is TGTGCCAGCAGCTTCACAGGGGGCACTGAAGCTTTCTTT.

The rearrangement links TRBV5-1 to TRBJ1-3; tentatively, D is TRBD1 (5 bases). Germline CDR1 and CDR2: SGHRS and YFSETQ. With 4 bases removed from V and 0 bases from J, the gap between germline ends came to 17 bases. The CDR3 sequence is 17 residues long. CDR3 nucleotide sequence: TGCGCCAGCAGCCGAACAGGAGACCTGAGCTCTGGAAACACCATATATTTT. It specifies CASSRTGDLSSGNTIYF.

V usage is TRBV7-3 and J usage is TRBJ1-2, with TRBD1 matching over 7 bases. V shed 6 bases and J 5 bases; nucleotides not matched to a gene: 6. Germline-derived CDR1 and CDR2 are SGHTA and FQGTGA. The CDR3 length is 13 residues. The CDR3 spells CASSPGQEYGYTF. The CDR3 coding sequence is TGTGCCAGCAGTCCCGGACAGGAATATGGCTACACCTTC.

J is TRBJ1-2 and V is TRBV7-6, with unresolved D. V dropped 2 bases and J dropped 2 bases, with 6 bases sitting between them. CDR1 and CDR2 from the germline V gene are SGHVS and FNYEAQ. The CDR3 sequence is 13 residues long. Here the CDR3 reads CASSLSLNYGYTF. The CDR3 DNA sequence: TGTGCCAGCAGCTTAAGCTTGAACTATGGCTACACCTTC. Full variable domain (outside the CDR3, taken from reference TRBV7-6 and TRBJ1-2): GAGVSQSPRYKVTKRGQDVALRCDPISGHVSLYWYRQALGQGPEFLTYFNYEAQQDKSGLPNDRFSAERPEGSISTLTIQRTEQRDSAMYRCASSLSLNYGYTFGSGTRLTVV.

CDR3 sequence (DNA): TGTGCCAGCAGTTCCCGGGACAGGGGATGGAATGGCTACACCTTC. Amino acid sequence: CASSSRDRGWNGYTF. The rearrangement joins TRBV28 to TRBJ1-2; TRBD1 agrees at 10 bases. V lost 4 bases to trimming and J lost 6 bases; unmatched junction nucleotides: 8. The CDR3 sequence is 15 residues long. Germline-derived CDR1 and CDR2 are MDHEN and SYDVKM.

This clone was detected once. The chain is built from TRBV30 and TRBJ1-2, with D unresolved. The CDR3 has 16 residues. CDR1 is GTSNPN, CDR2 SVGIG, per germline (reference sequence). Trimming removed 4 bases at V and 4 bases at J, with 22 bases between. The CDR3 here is CAWIELDRLQAYGYTF. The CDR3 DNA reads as TGTGCCTGGATAGAACTCGACCGACTCCAAGCCTATGGCTACACCTTC.

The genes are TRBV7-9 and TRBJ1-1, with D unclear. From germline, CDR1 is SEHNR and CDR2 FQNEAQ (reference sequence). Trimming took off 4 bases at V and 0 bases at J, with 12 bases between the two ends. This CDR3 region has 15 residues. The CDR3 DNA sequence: TGTGCCAGCAGCTGGGGATCGGGGATGAACACTGAAGCTTTCTTT. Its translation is CASSWGSGMNTEAFF.

As DNA, the CDR3 is TGTGCCAGCAGTGAATCGGGACAGACCTACGAGCAGTACTTC. This translates into CASSESGQTYEQYF. The chain carries TRBV2 and TRBJ2-7; the match to TRBD1 covers 7 bases. This CDR3 is 14 amino acids long. V dropped 2 bases and J dropped 2; count of bases not matched to a gene: 3. Germline V gives CDR1 SNHLY, CDR2 FYNNEI.

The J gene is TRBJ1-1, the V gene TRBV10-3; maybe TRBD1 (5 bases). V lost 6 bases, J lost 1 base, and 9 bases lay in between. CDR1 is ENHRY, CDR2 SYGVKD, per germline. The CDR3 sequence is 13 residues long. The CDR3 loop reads CAIRKTENTEAFF. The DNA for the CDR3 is TGTGCCATCAGAAAGACAGAGAACACTGAAGCTTTCTTT.

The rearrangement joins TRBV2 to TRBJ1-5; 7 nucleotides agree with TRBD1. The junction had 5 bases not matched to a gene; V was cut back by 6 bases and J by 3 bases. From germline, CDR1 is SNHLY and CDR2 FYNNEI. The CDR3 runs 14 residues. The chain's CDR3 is CASRGDSYNQPQHF. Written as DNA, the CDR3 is TGTGCCAGCAGAGGGGACAGCTACAATCAGCCCCAGCATTTT.

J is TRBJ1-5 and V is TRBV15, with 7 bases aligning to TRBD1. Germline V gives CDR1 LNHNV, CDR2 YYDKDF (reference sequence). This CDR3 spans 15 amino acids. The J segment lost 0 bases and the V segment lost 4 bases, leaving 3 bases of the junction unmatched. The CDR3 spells CATSTKGASNQPQHF. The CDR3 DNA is TGTGCCACCAGCACCAAGGGGGCTAGCAATCAGCCCCAGCATTTT. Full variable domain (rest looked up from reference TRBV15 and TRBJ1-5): DAMVIQNPRYQVTQFGKPVTLSCSQTLNHNVMYWYQQKSSQAPKLLFHYYDKDFNNEADTPDNFQSRRPNTSFCFLDIRSPGLGDTAMYLCATSTKGASNQPQHFGDGTRLSIL.